The clone carrying this T cell receptor (beta chain) was counted ten times or more. Per the study methods: From reference gene primer amplification, estimates of nucleated cell counts were derived. The protocol was immunoSEQ multiplex PCR, while the TCRdb copy is restricted to in-frame clones and leaves out a portion. D and trimming were read from the DNA, whereas the V and J calls and clone size are those reported in that table. This table holds about 220,000 clones, 80% found once. CDR3 length: 17 amino acids. Germline CDR1 reads SGHRS; CDR2 reads YFSETQ. V lost 0 bases to trimming and J lost 4 bases; unmatched junction nucleotides: 10. The source of the sample is a study of blood T cell repertoires in COVID-19. Across the whole study: The study drew acute and convalescent COVID-19 samples from the United States, Italy and Spain. Nucleic acid was either cDNA or gDNA, and it came from T cells, B-cell-depleted T cells, or PBMCs.

The sequenced material came from peripheral blood. This TCR derives from a human donor in a cohort sampled during active COVID-19. The chain employs TRBV5-1 and TRBJ2-7; 10 bases match TRBD1. The CDR3 DNA follows: TGCGCCAGCAGCTTGGCACCGACGGGACAGGGGAGGTACGAGCAGTACTTC. Residues: CASSLAPTGQGRYEQYF.